The clone carrying this T cell receptor beta chain is a singleton in its sample. Its antigen is undetermined. Libraries for TCR beta were made by quantitative 5'-RACE with molecular barcodes. TCRdb re-called the 5' RACE reads with MiXCR, one entry per CDR3 protein. The profile covers a few hundred thousand distinct CDR3 sequences, with approximately 7.3% appearing a single time and approximately 14% taken by the ten largest. These data originate in a study of CD8 T cells in ankylosing spondylitis. The study's findings and limits: Some of the motif variants had earlier been found in reactive arthritis patients' fluid and blood. Reportedly, disease-linked clones are significantly enriched in ankylosing spondylitis patients' matched synovial fluid. Roughly 8 highly homologous variants formed a TCR beta motif that appeared characteristic of ankylosing spondylitis blood. Disease-linked clones bore a CD8+ phenotype, appearing relatively rarely in peripheral blood.

The CDR3 length is 14 residues. V gave up 4 bases and J gave up 3 bases, with 11 bases separating them. CDR1 is KGHDR, CDR2 SFDVKD, per germline. Sample: blood, either unsorted or a sorted T cell fraction (not recorded which). This sequence originates from a male donor with ankylosing spondylitis. The gene calls are TRBV24-1 and TRBJ2-5; tentatively, D is TRBD1 (5 bases). The CDR3 DNA reads as TGTGCCACCAGTGAGCCCGTGACAGAAGAGACCCAGTACTTC. Translation gives CATSEPVTEETQYF.